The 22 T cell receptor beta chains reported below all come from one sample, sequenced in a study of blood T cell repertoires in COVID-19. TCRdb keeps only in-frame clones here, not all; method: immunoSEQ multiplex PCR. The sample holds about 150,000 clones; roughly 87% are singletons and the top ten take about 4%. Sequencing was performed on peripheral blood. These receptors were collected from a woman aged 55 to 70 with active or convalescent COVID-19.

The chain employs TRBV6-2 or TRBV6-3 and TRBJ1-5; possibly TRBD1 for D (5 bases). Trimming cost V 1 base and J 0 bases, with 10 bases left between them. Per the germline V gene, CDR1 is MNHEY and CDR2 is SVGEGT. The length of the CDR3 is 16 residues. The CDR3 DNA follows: TGTGCCAGCAGTTACTTTGAACAGGATAGCAATCAGCCCCAGCATTTT. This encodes CASSYFEQDSNQPQHF.

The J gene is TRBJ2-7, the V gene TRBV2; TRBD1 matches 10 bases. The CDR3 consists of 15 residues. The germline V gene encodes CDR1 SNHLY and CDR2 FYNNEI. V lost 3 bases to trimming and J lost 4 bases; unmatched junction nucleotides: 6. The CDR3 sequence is CASSDMGQGNYEQYF. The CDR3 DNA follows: TGTGCCAGCAGTGATATGGGACAGGGGAATTACGAGCAGTACTTC.

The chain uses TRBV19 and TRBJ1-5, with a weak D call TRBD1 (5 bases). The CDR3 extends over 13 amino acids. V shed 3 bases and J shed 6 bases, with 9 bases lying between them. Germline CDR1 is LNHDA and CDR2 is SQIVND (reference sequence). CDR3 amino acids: CASSMWGGQPQHF. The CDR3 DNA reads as TGTGCCAGTAGTATGTGGGGGGGTCAGCCCCAGCATTTT.

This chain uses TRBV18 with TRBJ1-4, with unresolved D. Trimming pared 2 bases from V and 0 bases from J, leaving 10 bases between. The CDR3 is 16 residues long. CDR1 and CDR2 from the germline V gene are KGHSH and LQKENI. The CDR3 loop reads CASSPYYGATNEKLFF. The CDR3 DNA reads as TGTGCCAGCTCACCATATTACGGAGCAACTAATGAAAAACTGTTTTTT.

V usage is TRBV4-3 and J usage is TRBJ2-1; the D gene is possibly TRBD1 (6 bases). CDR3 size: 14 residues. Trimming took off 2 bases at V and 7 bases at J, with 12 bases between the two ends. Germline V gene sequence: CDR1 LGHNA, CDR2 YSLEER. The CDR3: CASSQLRTVNEQFF. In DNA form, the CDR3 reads TGCGCCAGCAGCCAACTTCGGACAGTTAATGAGCAGTTCTTC.

This CDR3 reads CASSVGVTSTDTQYF. The CDR3 region has the DNA TGTGCCAGCAGCGTAGGGGTGACTAGCACAGATACGCAGTATTTT. The genes are TRBV9 and TRBJ2-3, with unresolved D. The CDR3 sequence is 15 residues long. Germline CDR1 and CDR2: SGDLS and YYNGEE. V shed 0 bases and J shed 0 bases, with 8 bases lying between them. Complete variable domain (other parts from reference TRBV9 and TRBJ2-3): DSGVTQTPKHLITATGQRVTLRCSPRSGDLSVYWYQQSLDQGLQFLIQYYNGEERAKGNILERFSAQQFPDLHSELNLSSLELGDSALYFCASSVGVTSTDTQYFGPGTRLTVL.

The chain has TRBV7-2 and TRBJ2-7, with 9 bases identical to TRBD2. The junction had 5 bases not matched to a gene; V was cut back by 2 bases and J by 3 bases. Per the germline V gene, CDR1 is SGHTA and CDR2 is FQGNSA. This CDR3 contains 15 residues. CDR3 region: CASSLSLAGDYEQYF. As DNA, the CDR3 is TGTGCCAGCAGCTTAAGTTTAGCGGGGGACTACGAGCAGTACTTC.

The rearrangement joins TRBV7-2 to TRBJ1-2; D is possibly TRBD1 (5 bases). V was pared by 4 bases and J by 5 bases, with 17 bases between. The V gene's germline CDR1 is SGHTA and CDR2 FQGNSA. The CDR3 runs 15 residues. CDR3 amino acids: CASSSNGQARYGYTF. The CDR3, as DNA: TGTGCCAGCAGCTCTAACGGACAAGCCCGATATGGCTACACCTTC.

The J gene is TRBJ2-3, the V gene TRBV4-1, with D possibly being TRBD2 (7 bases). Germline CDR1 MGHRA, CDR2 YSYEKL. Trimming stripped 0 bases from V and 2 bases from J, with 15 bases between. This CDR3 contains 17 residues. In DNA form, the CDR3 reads TGCGCCAGCAGCCAAGATCGGGGAGGGGGAGTCACAGATACGCAGTATTTT. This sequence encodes CASSQDRGGGVTDTQYF.

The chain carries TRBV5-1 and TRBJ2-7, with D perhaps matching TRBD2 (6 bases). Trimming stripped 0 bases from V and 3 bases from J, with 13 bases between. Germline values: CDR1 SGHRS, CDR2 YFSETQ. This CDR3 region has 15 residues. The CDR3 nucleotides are TGCGCCAGCAGCTTGGGCGGGGCAACAAACTACGAGCAGTACTTC. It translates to CASSLGGATNYEQYF.

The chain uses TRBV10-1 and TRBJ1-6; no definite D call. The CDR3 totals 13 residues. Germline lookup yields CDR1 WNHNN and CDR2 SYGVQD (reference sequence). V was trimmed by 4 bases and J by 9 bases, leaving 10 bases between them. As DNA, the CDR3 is TGCGCCAGCAGTGGAAGCAGGCTTTCACCCCTCCACTTT. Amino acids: CASSGSRLSPLHF.

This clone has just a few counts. CDR3: CASSPAALGDSPLHF. CDR3 DNA sequence: TGTGCCAGCAGCCCAGCGGCACTTGGGGATTCACCCCTCCACTTT. The V call is TRBV7-9, the J call TRBJ1-6, with D unclear. CDR1 SEHNR and CDR2 FQNEAQ come from the germline V gene (reference sequence). Trimming removed 5 bases at V and 8 bases at J, with 16 bases between. The CDR3 spans 15 residues.

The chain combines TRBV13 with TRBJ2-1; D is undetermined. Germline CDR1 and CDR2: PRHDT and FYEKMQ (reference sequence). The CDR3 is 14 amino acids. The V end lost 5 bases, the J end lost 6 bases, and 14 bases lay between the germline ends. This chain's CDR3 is CASSILFEANEQFF. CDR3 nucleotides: TGTGCCAGCAGCATTCTTTTTGAGGCCAATGAGCAGTTCTTC.

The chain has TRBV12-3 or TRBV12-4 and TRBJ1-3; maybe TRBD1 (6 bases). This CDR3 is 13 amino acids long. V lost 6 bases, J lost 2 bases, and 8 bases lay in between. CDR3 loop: CASRPGAGNTIYF. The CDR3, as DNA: TGTGCCAGCAGACCAGGGGCTGGAAACACCATATATTTT.

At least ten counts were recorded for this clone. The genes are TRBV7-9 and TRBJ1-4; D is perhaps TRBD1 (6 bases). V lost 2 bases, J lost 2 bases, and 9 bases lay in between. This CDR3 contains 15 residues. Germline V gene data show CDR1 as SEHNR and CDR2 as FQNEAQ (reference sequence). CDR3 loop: CASSLLTGTNEKLFF. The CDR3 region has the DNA TGTGCCAGCAGCTTACTAACAGGGACTAATGAAAAACTGTTTTTT.

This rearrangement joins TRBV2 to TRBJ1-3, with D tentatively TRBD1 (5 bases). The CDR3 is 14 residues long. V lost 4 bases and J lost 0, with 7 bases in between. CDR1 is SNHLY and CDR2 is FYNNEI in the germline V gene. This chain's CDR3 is CASSGQGSGNTIYF. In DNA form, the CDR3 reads TGTGCCAGCAGTGGCCAGGGCTCTGGAAACACCATATATTTT.

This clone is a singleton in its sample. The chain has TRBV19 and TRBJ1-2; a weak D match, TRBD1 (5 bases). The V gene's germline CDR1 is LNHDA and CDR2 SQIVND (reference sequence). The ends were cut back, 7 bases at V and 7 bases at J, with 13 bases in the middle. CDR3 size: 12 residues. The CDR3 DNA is TGTGCCAGTACTCAGGGAAAACGTGGCTACACCTTC. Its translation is CASTQGKRGYTF.

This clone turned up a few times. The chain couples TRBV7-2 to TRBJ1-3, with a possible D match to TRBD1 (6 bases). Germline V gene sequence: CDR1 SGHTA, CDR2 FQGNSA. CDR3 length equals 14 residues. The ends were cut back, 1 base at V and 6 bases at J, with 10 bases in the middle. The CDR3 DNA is TGTGCCAGCAGCTTAGAAGGGGGAGAAAACACCATATATTTT. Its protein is CASSLEGGENTIYF.

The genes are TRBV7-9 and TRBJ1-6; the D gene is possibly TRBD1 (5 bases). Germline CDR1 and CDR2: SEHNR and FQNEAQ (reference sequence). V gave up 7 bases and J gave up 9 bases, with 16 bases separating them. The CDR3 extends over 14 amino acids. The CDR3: CASTFGDWASPLHF. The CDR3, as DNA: TGTGCCAGCACCTTTGGGGACTGGGCTTCACCCCTCCACTTT. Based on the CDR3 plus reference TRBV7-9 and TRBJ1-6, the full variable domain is DTGVSQNPRHKITKRGQNVTFRCDPISEHNRLYWYRQTLGQGPEFLTYFQNEAQLEKSRLLSDRFSAERPKGSFSTLEIQRTEQGDSAMYLCASTFGDWASPLHFGNGTRLTVT.

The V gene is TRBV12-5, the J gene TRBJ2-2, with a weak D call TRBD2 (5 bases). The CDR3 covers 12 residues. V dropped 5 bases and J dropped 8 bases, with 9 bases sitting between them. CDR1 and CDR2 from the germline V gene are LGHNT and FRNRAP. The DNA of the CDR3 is TGTGCTAGTGGTACACTAGTGGGGGAGCTGTTTTTT. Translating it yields CASGTLVGELFF. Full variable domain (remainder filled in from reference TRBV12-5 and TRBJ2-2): DARVTQTPRHKVTEMGQEVTMRCQPILGHNTVFWYRQTMMQGLELLAYFRNRAPLDDSGMPKDRFSAEMPDATLATLKIQPSEPRDSAVYFCASGTLVGELFFGEGSRLTVL.

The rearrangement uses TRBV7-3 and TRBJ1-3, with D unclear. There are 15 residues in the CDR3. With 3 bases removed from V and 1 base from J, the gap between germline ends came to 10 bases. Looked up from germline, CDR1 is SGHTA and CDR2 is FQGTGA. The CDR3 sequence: CASSFTGGSGNTIYF. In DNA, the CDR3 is TGTGCCAGCAGCTTCACCGGTGGTTCTGGAAACACCATATATTTT.

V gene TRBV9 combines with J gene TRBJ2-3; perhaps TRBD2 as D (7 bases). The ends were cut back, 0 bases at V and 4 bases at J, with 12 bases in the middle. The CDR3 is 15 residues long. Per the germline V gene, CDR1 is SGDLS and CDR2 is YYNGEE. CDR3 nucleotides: TGTGCCAGCAGCGTAGATAGGGGGGGCGCAGATACGCAGTATTTT. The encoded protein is CASSVDRGGADTQYF.